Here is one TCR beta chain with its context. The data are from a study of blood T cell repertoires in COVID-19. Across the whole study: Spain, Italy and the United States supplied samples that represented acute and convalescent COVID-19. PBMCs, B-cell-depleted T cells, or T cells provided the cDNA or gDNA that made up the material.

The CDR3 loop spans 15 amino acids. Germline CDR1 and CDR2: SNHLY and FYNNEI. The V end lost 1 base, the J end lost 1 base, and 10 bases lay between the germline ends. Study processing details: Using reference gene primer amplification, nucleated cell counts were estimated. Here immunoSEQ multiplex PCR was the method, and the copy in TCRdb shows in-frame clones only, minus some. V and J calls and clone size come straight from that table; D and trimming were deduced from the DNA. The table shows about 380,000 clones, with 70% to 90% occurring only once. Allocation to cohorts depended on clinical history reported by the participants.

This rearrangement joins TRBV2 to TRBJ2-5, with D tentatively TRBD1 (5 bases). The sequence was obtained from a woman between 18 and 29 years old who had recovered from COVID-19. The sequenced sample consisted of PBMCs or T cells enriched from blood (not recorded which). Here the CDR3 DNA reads TGTGCCAGCAGTGAAGATCGCAGGGCCCAAGAGACCCAGTACTTC. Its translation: CASSEDRRAQETQYF.